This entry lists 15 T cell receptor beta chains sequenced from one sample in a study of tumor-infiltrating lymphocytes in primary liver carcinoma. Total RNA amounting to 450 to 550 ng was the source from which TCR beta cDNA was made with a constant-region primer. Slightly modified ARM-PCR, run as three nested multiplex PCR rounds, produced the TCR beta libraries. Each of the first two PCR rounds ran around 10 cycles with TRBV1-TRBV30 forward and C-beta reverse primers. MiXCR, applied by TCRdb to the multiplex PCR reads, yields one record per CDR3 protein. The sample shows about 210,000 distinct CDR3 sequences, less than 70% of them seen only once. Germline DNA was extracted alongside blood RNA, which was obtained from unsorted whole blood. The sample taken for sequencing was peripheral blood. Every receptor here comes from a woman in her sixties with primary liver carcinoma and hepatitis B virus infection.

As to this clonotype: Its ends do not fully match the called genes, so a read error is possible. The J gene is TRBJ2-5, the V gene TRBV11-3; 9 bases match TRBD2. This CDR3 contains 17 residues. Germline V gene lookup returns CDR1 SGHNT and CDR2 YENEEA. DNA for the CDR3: TGTGCCAGCAGCGTAGCGGGAGAGGACCGGGTTCGAGAGTCCCAGTACTTC. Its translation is CASSVAGEDRVRESQYF.

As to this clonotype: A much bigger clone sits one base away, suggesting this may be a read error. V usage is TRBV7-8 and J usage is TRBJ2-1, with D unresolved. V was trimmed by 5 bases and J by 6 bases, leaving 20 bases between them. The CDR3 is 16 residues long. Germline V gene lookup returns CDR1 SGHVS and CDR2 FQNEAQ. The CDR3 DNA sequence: TGTGCCAGCAGCAACATGGCCTCTATGGTAGCCAATGAGCAGTTCTTC. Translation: CASSNMASMVANEQFF. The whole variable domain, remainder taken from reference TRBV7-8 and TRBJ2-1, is GAGVSQSPRYKVAKRGQDVALRCDPISGHVSLFWYQQALGQGPEFLTYFQNEAQLDKSGLPSDRFFAERPEGSVSTLKIQRTQQEDSAVYLCASSNMASMVANEQFFGPGTRLTVL.

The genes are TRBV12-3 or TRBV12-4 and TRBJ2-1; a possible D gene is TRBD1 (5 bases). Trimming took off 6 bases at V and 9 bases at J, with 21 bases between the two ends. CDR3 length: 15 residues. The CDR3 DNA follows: TGTGCCAGCAGAGACAAGGGGCCGAGAGTACGTGAGCAGTTCTTC. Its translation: CASRDKGPRVREQFF.

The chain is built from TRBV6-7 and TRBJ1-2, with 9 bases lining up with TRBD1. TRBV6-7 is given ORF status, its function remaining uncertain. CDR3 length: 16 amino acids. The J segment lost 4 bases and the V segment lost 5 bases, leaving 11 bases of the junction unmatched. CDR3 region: CASSTPQTGGLYGYTF. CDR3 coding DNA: TGTGCCAGCAGTACCCCTCAGACAGGGGGGCTCTATGGCTACACCTTC.

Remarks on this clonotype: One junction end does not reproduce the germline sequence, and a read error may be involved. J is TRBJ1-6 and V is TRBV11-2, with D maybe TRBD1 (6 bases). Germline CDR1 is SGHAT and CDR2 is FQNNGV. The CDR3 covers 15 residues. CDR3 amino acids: CASSLLGGGDSPLHF. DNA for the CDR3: TGCGCCAGCAGCCTCCTGGGGGGCGGGGATTCACCCCTCCACTTT.

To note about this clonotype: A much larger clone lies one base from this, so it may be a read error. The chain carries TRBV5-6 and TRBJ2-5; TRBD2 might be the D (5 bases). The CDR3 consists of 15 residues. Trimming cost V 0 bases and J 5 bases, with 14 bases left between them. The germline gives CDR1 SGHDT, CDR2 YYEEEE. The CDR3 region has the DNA TGTGCCAGCAGCTTGGAGCGTCAGACGGGGGAGACCCAGTACTTC. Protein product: CASSLERQTGETQYF.

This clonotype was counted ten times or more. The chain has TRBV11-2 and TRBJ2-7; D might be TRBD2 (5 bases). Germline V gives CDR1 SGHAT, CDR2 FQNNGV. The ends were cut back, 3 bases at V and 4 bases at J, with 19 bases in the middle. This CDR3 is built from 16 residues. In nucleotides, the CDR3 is TGTGCCAGCAGCTTCATGCTGGGGAGTGCTAGGTACGAGCAGTACTTC. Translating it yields CASSFMLGSARYEQYF.

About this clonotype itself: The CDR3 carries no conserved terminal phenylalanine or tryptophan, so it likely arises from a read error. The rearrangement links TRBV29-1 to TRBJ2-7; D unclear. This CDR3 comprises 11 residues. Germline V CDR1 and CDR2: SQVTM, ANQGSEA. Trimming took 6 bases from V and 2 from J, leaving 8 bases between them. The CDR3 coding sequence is TGCAGCGTCGCGACTCCCTACGAGCAGTACCTC. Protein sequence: CSVATPYEQYL.

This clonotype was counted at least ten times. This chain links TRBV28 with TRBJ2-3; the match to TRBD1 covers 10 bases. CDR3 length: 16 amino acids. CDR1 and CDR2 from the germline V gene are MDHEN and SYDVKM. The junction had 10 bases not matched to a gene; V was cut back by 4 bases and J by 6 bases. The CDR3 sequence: CASSSPRDRGRDTQYF. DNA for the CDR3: TGTGCCAGCAGTTCCCCCAGGGACAGGGGAAGGGATACGCAGTATTTT.

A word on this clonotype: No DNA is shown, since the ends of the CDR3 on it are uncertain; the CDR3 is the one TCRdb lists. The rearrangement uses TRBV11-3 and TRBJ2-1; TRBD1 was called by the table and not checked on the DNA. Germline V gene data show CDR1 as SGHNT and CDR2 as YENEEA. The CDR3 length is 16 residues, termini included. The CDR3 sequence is CASSFVGTGSYKEQFF.

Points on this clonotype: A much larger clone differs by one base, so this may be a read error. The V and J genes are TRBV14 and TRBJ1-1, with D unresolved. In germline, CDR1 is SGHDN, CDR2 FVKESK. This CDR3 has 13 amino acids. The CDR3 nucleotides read TGTGCCAGCAGCCAAGATAGAAACACTGAAGCTATCTTT. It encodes CASSQDRNTEAIF.

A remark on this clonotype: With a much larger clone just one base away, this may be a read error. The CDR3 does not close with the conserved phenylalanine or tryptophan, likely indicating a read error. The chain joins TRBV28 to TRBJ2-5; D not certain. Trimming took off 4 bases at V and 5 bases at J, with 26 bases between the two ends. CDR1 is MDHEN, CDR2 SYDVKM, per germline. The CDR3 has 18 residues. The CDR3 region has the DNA TGTGCCAGCAGTTCAGGCAAGCGCATCACCTATCGAACGGAGACCCAGTACCTC. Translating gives CASSSGKRITYRTETQYL.

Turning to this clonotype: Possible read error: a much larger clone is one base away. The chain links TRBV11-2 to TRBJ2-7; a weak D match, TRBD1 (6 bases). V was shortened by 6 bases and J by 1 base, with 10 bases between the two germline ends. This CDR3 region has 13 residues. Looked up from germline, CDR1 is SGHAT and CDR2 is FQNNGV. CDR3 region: CASRPGQSYEQYF. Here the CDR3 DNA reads TGTGCCAGCAGACCCGGACAGTCCTACGAGCAGTACTTC. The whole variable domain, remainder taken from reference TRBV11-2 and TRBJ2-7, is EAGVAQSPRYKIIEKRQSVAFWCNPISGHATLYWYQQILGQGPKLLIQFQNNGVVDDSQLPKDRFSAERLKGVDSTLKIQPAKLEDSAVYLCASRPGQSYEQYFGPGTRLTVT.

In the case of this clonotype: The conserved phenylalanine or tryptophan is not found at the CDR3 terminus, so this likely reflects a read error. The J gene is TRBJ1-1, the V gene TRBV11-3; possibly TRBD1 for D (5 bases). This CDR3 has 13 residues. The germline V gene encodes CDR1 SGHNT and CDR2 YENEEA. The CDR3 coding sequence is TGTGCCAGCAGCCCTGGACATAACATTGAAGCTTTCATT. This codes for CASSPGHNIEAFI.

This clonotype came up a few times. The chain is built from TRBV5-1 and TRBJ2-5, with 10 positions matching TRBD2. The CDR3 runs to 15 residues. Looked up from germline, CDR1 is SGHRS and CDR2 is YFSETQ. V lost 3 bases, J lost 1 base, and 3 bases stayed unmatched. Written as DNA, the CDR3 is TGCGCCAGCAGCTACAGGACTAGCGGCCAAGAGACCCAGTACTTC. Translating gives CASSYRTSGQETQYF.